The sequence of this T cell receptor beta chain was determined in a study of T-cell reconstitution after alpha-beta-depleted transplantation in children. Study-wide results and caveats: High day-60 TCRbeta diversity in some patients came from surviving recipient T cells and thymic progenitors.

V was cut by 5 bases and J by 7 bases, with 18 bases left in between. The germline gives CDR1 SGHTA, CDR2 FQGNSA. The CDR3 is made up of 14 amino acids. To note about this clonotype: The antigen remains unidentified.

It was with unique molecular identifiers that the TCRbeta library was prepared. TCRdb re-called the PCR reads with MiXCR, one entry per CDR3 protein. The profile shows about a million distinct CDR3 sequences, about 26% of them singletons. The clonotype was recovered from a boy in the first two years of life who had a stem cell transplant for SCID, so the T cells may come from the graft donor. The material was PBMCs, mostly from graft donor cells, obtained 360 days after TCRalphabeta/CD19-depleted stem cell transplant. The rearrangement uses TRBV7-2 and TRBJ2-7; no reliable D call. The CDR3 coding sequence is TGTGCCAGCAGCCCCCTGTGGTTGAGTTGGGAGCAGTACTTC. Protein product: CASSPLWLSWEQYF.